The source of this T cell receptor (beta chain) is a study of Tregs in tolerant kidney transplant recipients. Study-level results: The most relevant donor-specific Treg TCRbeta repertoire apparently came from expansion with activated donor B cells.

TCRdb keeps only in-frame clones here, not all; method: immunoSEQ multiplex PCR. The sample shows about 69,000 clones, roughly nine tenths of them seen only once. The CDR3 extends over 13 amino acids. Trimming stripped 4 bases from V and 2 bases from J, with 8 bases between. Germline CDR1 is LNHDA and CDR2 is SQIVND (reference sequence). With regard to this clone: Its antigen is unknown.

V is TRBV19 and J is TRBJ1-2; TRBD1 might be the D (6 bases). The material was CD4+ T cells from blood, obtained before the transplant. This receptor was obtained from a human donor who received a combined kidney and bone marrow transplant. Here the CDR3 DNA reads TGTGCCAGTAGTAGGACAGCGAACTATGGCTACACCTTC. Translating it yields CASSRTANYGYTF.